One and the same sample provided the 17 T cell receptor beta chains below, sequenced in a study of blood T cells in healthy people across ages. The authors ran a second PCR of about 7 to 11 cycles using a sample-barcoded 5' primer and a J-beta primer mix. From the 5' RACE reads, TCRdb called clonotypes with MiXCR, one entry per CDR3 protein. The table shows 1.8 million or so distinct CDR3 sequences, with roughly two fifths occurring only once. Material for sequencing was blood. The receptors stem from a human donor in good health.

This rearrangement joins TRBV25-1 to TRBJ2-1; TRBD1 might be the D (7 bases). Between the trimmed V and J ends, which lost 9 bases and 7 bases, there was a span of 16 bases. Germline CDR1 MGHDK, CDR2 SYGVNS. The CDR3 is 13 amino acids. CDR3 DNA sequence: TGTGCCAGTGGGGAGACAGGGAGGAATGAGCAGTTCTTC. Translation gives CASGETGRNEQFF. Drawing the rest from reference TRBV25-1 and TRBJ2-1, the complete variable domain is EADIYQTPRYLVIGTGKKITLECSQTMGHDKMYWYQQDPGMELHLIHYSYGVNSTEKGDLSSESTVSRIRTEHFPLTLESARPSHTSQYLCASGETGRNEQFFGPGTRLTVL.

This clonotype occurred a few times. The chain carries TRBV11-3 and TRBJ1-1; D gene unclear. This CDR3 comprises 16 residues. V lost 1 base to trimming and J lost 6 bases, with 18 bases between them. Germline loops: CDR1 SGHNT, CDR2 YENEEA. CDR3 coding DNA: TGTGCCAGCAGCTTAGGGGGTAGGCCGGGGATCGCTGAAGCTTTCTTT. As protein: CASSLGGRPGIAEAFF.

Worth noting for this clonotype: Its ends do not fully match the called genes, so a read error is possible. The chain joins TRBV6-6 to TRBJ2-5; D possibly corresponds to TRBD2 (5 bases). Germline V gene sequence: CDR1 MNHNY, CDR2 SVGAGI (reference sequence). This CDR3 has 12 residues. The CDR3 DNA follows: TGTGCCGGCAGTTACCCCTATGGGGAGCAGTACTTC. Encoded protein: CAGSYPYGEQYF.

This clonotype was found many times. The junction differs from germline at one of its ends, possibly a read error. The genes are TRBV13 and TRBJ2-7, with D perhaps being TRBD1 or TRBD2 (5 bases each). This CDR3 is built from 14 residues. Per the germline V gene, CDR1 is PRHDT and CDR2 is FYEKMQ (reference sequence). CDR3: CASSLGRGFYEQYF. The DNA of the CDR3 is TGCGCCAGCAGCTTGGGACGGGGTTTCTACGAGCAGTACTTC. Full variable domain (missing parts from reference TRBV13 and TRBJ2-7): AAGVIQSPRHLIKEKRETATLKCYPIPRHDTVYWYQQGPGQDPQFLISFYEKMQSDKGSIPDRFSAQQFSDYHSELNMSSLELGDSALYFCASSLGRGFYEQYFGPGTRLTVT.

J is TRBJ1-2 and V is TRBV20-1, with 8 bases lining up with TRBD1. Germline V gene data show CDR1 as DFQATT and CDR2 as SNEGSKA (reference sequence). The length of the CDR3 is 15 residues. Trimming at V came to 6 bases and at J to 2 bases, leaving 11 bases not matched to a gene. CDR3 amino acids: CSAPGQASHNYGYTF. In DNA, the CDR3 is TGCAGTGCCCCGGGACAGGCGTCTCACAACTATGGCTACACCTTC.

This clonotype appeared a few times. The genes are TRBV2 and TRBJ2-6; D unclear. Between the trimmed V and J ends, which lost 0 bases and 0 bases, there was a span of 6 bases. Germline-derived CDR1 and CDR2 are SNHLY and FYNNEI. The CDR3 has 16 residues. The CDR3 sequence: CASSEARNSGANVLTF. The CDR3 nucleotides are TGTGCCAGCAGTGAAGCTAGGAACTCTGGGGCCAACGTCCTGACTTTC.

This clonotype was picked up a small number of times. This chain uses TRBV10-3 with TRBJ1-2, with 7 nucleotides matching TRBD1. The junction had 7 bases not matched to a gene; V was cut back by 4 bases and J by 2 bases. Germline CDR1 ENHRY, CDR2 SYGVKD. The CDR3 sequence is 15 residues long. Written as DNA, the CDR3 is TGTGCCATCAGTGTCTTAGGACAGGAAAACTATGGCTACACCTTC. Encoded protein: CAISVLGQENYGYTF.

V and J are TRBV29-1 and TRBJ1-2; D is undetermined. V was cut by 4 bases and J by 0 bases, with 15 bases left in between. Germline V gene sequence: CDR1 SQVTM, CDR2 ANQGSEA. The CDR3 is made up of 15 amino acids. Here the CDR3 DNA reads TGCAGCGTTGCCCCGTCTGCCCGCTCTAACTATGGCTACACCTTC. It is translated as CSVAPSARSNYGYTF. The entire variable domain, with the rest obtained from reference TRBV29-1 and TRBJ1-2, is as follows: SAVISQKPSRDICQRGTSLTIQCQVDSQVTMMFWYRQQPGQSLTLIATANQGSEATYESGFVIDKFPISRPNLTFSTLTVSNMSPEDSSIYLCSVAPSARSNYGYTFGSGTRLTVV.

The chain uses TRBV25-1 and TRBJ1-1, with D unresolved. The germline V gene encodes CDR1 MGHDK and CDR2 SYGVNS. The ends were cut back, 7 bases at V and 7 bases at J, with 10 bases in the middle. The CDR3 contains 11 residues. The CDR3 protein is CASTQFFEAFF. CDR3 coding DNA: TGTGCCAGCACACAGTTTTTTGAAGCTTTCTTT. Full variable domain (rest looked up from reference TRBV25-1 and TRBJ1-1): EADIYQTPRYLVIGTGKKITLECSQTMGHDKMYWYQQDPGMELHLIHYSYGVNSTEKGDLSSESTVSRIRTEHFPLTLESARPSHTSQYLCASTQFFEAFFGQGTRLTVV.

CDR3 nucleotide sequence: TGTGCCAGCAGCAGACAGGGGATCGCAGATACGCAGTATTTT. It specifies CASSRQGIADTQYF. The rearrangement links TRBV12-3 or TRBV12-4 to TRBJ2-3, with TRBD1 identical over 8 bases. The trim removed 6 bases at V and 4 bases at J, leaving 6 bases unmatched. The CDR3 runs 14 residues.

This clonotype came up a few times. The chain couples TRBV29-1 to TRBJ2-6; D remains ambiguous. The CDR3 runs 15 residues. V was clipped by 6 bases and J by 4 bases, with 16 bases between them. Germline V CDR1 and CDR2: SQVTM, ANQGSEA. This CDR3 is CSVEKGGSGANVLTF. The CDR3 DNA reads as TGCAGCGTGGAAAAGGGTGGGTCCGGGGCCAACGTCCTGACTTTC.

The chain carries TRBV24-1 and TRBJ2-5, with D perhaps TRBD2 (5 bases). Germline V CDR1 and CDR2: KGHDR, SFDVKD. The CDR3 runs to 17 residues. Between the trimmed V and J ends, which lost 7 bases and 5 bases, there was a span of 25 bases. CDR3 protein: CATSQSASWGAGETQYF. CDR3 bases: TGTGCCACCAGCCAGTCGGCGAGTTGGGGAGCTGGGGAGACCCAGTACTTC.

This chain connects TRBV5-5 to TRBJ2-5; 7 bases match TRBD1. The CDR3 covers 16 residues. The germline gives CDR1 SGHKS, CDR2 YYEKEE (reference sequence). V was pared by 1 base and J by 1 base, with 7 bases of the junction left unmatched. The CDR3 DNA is TGTGCCAGCAGCTTGTTTGGGACAGCTTTCCAAGAGACCCAGTACTTC. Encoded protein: CASSLFGTAFQETQYF.

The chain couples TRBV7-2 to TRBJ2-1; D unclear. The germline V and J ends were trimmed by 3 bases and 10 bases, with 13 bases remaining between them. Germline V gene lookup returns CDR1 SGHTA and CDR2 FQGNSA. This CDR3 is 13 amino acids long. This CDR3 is CASSFRRSYEQFF. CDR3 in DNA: TGTGCCAGCAGCTTCAGACGGTCCTACGAGCAGTTCTTC.

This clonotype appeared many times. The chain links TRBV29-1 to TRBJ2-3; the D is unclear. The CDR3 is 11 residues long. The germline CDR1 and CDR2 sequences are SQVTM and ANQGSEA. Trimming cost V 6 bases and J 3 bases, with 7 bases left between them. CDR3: CSVTSTDTQYF. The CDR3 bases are TGCAGCGTGACCTCTACAGATACGCAGTATTTT.

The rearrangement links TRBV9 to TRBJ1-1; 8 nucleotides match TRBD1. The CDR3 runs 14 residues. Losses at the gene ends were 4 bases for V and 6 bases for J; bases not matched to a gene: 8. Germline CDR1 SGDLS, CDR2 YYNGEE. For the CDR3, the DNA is TGTGCCAGCAGCTTAAAGGACAGGGATCCTGAAGCTTTCTTT. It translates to CASSLKDRDPEAFF. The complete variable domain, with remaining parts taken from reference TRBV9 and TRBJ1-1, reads DSGVTQTPKHLITATGQRVTLRCSPRSGDLSVYWYQQSLDQGLQFLIQYYNGEERAKGNILERFSAQQFPDLHSELNLSSLELGDSALYFCASSLKDRDPEAFFGQGTRLTVV.

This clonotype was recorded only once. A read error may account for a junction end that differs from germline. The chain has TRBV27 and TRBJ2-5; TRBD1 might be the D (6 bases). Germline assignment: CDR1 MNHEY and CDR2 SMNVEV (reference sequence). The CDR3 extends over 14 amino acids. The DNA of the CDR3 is TGTGCCAACAGTTTGGCAGGGGCCCAAGAGACCCAGTACTTC. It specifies CANSLAGAQETQYF.